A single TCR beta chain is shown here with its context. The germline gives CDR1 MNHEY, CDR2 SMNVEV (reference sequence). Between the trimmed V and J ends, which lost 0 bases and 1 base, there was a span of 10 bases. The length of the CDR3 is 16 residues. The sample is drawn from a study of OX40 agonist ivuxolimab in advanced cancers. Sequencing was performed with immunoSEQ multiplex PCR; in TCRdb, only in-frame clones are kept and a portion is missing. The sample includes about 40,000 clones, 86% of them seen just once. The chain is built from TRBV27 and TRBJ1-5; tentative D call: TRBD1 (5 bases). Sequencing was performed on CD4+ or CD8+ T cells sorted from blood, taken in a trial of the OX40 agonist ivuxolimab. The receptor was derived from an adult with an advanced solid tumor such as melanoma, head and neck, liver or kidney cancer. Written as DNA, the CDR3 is TGTGCCAGCAGTTTATCGGCCGACAGAAGCAATCAGCCCCAGCATTTT. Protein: CASSLSADRSNQPQHF.